This record concerns one T cell receptor beta chain sequence. Its antigen is still unknown. The treatment is: 15 to 20 received Ad26.COV2.S at low or high dose, single or two shots; about 5 received placebo; per-sample allocation not given. The study sampled participants on day 63 after the first vaccine or placebo injection. An Ad26 vector that expressed Wuhan-strain SARS-CoV-2 spike constituted the vaccine. Germline lookup yields CDR1 SGHAT and CDR2 FQDESV (reference sequence). The CDR3 consists of 15 residues. J lost 2 bases, V lost 5 bases, and 6 bases had no gene match. This sample is drawn from a study of Ad26.COV2.S vaccination and SARS-CoV-2 variants. Study-level background: Once or twice, 56 days apart, Ad26.COV2.S was delivered intramuscularly.

Data came from immunoSEQ multiplex PCR; TCRdb stores just in-frame clones and leaves some out. The repertoire includes 350,000 to 550,000 clones, 89% of them detected once, and approximately 2.5% sits in the top ten. Overall study results and limits: The study found similar non-spike TCR breadth in vaccine and placebo recipients. Breadth and depth estimates from TCRs may understate total T cell responses.

J is TRBJ1-3 and V is TRBV11-1; 7 bases align to TRBD1. Sequencing was performed on peripheral blood, taken in a trial of Ad26.COV2.S vaccine versus placebo. The sequence derives from a person aged 18-65 years who received the Ad26.COV2.S COVID-19 vaccine or a placebo. DNA for the CDR3: TGTGCCAGCAGCAACTTCCAGGGGGCTGGAAACACCATATATTTT. As protein: CASSNFQGAGNTIYF.